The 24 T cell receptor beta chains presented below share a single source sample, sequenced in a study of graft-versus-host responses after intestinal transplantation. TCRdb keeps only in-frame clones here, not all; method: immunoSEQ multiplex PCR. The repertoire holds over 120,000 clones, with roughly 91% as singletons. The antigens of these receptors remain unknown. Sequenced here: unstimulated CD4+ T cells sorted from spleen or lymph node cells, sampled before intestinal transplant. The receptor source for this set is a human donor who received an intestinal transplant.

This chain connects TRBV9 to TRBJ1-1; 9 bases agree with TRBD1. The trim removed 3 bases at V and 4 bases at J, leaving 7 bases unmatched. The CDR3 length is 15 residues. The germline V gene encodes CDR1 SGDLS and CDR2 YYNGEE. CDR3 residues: CASSEQGAGVTEAFF. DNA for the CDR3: TGTGCCAGCAGCGAACAGGGGGCGGGGGTCACTGAAGCTTTCTTT.

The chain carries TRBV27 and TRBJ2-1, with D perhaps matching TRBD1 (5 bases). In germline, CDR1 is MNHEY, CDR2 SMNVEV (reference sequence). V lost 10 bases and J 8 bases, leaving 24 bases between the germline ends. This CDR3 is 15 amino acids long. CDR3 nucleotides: TGTGCCACCAATCTAGGAAACTCCCCCAGGGATGAGCAGTTCTTC. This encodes CATNLGNSPRDEQFF.

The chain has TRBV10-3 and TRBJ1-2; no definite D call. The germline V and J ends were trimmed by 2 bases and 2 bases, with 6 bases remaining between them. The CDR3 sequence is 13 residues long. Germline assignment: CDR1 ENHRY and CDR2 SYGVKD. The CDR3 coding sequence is TGTGCCATCAGTGAGGTAGAGAACTATGGCTACACCTTC. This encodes CAISEVENYGYTF.

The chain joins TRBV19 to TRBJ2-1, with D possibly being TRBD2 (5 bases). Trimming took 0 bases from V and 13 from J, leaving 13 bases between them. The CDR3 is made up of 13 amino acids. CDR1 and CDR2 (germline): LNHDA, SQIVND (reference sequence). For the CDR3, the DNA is TGTGCCAGTAGTATAGACCCCTCCGGGAACCAGTTCTTC. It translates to CASSIDPSGNQFF.

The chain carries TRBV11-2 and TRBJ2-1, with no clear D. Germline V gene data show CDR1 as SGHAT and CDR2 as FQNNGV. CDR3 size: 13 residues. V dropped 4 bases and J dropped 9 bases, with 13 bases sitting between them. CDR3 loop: CASSSYLLGEQFF. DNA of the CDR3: TGTGCCAGCAGCTCCTACCTCTTGGGTGAGCAGTTCTTC.

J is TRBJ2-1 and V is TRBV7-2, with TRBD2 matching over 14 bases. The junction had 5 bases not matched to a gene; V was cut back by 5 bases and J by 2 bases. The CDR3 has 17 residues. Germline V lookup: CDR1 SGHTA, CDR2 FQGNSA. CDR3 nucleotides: TGTGCCAGCAGCCGACTAGCGGGAGGGCCCACCTACAATGAGCAGTTCTTC. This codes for CASSRLAGGPTYNEQFF.

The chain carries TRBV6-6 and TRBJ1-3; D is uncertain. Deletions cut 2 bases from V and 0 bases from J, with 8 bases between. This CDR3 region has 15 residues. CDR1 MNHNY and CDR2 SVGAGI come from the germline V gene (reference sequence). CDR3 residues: CASSYPDNSGNTIYF. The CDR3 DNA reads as TGTGCCAGCAGTTACCCAGATAACTCTGGAAACACCATATATTTT.

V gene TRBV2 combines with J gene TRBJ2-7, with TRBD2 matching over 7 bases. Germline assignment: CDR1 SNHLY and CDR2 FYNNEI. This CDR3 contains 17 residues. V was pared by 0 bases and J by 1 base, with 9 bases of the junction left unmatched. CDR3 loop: CASSEAGLVTPSYEQYF. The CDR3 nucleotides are TGTGCCAGCAGTGAAGCAGGACTAGTAACCCCATCCTACGAGCAGTACTTC. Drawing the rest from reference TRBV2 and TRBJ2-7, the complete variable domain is EPEVTQTPSHQVTQMGQEVILRCVPISNHLYFYWYRQILGQKVEFLVSFYNNEISEKSEIFDDQFSVERPDGSNFTLKIRSTKLEDSAMYFCASSEAGLVTPSYEQYFGPGTRLTVT.

CDR3 in DNA: TGTGCCAGTAGTGACCGCCACGAGCAGTACTTC. Translated: CASSDRHEQYF. The genes are TRBV19 and TRBJ2-5; no reliable D call. TRBJ2-7 matches the DNA end more closely, so the J call is doubtful. The CDR3 has 11 residues. Looked up from germline, CDR1 is LNHDA and CDR2 is SQIVND (reference sequence).

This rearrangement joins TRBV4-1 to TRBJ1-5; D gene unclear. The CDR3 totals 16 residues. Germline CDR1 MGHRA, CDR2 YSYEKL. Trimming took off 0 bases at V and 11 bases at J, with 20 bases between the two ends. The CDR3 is CASSQDQDTSSETQHF. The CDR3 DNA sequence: TGCGCCAGCAGCCAAGATCAAGACACAAGCAGTGAGACCCAGCATTTT.

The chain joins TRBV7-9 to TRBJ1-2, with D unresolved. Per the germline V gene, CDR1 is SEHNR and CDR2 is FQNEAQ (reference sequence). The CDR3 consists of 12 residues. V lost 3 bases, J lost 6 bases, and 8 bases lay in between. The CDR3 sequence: CASSFVNNGYTF. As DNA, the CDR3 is TGTGCCAGCAGCTTTGTGAACAATGGCTACACCTTC.

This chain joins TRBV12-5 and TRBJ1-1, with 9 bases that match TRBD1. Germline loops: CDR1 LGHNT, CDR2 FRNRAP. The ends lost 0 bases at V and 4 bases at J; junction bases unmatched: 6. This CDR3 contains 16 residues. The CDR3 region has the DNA TGTGCTAGTGGTTTGGTACAAGGGACAGGGCTCACTGAAGCTTTCTTT. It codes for CASGLVQGTGLTEAFF.

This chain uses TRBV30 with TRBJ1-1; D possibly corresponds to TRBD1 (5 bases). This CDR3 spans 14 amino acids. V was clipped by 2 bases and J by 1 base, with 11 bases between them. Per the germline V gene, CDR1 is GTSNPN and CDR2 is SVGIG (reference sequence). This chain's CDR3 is CAWSIGRGNTEAFF. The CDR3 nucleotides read TGTGCCTGGAGTATCGGAAGGGGGAACACTGAAGCTTTCTTT. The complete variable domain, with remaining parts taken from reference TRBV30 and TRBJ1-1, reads SQTIHQWPATLVQPVGSPLSLECTVEGTSNPNLYWYRQAAGRGLQLLFYSVGIGQISSEVPQNLSASRPQDRQFILSSKKLLLSDSGFYLCAWSIGRGNTEAFFGQGTRLTVV.

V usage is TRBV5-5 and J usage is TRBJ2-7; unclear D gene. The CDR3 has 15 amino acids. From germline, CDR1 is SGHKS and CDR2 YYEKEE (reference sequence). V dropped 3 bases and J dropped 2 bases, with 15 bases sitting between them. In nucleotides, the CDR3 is TGTGCCAGCAGCTCCCGCCCTCCGCCGGCCTACGAGCAGTACTTC. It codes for CASSSRPPPAYEQYF.

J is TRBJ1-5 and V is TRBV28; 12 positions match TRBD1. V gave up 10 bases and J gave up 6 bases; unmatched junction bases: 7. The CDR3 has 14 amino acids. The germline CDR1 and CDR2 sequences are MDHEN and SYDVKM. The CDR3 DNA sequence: TGTGCCACCCCGGGACAGGGGGCAGGTCAGCCCCAGCATTTT. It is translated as CATPGQGAGQPQHF. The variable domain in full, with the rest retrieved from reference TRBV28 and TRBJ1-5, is DVKVTQSSRYLVKRTGEKVFLECVQDMDHENMFWYRQDPGLGLRLIYFSYDVKMKEKGDIPEGYSVSREKKERFSLILESASTNQTSMYLCATPGQGAGQPQHFGDGTRLSIL.

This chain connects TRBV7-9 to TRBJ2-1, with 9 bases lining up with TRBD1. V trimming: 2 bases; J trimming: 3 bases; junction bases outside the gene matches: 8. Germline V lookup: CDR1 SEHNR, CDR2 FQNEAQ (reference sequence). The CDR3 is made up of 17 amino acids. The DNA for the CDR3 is TGTGCCAGCAGCTTAAGGTTCCGGGACAGGGTCTACAATGAGCAGTTCTTC. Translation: CASSLRFRDRVYNEQFF.

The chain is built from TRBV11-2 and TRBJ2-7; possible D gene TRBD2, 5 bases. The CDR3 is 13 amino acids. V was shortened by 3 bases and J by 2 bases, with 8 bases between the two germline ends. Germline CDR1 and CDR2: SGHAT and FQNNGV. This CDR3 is CASSLAGTYEQYF. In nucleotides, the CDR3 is TGTGCCAGCAGCTTGGCGGGTACCTACGAGCAGTACTTC.

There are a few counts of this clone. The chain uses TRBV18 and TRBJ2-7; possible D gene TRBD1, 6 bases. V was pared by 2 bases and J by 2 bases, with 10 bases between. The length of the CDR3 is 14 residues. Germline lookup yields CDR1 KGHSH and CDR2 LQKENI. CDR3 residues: CASSPGGLPYEQYF. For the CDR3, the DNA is TGTGCCAGCTCACCAGGGGGCCTACCCTACGAGCAGTACTTC.

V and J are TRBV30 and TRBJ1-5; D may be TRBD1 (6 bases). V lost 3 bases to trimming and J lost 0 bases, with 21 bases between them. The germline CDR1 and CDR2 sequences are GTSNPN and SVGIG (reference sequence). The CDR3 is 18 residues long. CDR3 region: CAWSRLSGGPDSNQPQHF. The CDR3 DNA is TGTGCCTGGAGCCGCTTGAGTGGGGGCCCGGATAGCAATCAGCCCCAGCATTTT.

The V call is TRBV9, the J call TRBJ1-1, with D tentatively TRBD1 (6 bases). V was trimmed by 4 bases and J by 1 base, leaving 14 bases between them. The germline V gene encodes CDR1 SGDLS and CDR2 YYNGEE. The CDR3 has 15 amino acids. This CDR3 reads CASSLRTDRNTEAFF. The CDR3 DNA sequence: TGTGCCAGCAGCCTCCGGACAGACAGGAACACTGAAGCTTTCTTT. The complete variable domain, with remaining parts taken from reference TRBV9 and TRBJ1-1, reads DSGVTQTPKHLITATGQRVTLRCSPRSGDLSVYWYQQSLDQGLQFLIQYYNGEERAKGNILERFSAQQFPDLHSELNLSSLELGDSALYFCASSLRTDRNTEAFFGQGTRLTVV.

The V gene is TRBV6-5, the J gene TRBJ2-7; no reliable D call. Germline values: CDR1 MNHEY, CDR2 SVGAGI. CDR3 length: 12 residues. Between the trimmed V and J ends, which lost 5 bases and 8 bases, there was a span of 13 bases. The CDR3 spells CASSEDWVKQYF. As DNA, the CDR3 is TGTGCCAGCAGTGAAGACTGGGTTAAGCAGTACTTC.

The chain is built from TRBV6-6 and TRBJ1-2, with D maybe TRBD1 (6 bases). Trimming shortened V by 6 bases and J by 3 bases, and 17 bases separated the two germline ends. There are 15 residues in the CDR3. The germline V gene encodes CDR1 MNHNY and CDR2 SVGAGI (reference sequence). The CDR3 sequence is CASSPGTGTYYGYTF. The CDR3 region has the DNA TGTGCCAGCAGCCCTGGAACAGGGACATACTATGGCTACACCTTC.

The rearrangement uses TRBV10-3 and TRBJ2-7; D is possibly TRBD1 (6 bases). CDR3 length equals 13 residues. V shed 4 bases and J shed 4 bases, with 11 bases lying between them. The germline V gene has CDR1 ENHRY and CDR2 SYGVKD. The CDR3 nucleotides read TGTGCCATCAGTGCAGGGGCCTTATACGAGCAGTACTTC. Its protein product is CAISAGALYEQYF.

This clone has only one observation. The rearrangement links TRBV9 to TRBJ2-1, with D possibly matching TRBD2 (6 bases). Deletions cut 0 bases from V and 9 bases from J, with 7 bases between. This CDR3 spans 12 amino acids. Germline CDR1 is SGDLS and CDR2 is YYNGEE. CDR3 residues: CASSVGGGEQFF. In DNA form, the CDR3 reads TGTGCCAGCAGCGTAGGGGGAGGTGAGCAGTTCTTC.